This T cell receptor beta chain was captured in a study of shared clonotypes between healthy human individuals. Whole-study findings and limits: Estimated richness values were generally larger in naive subsets than in memory subsets.

V shed 8 bases, J shed 3 bases, and the junction held 7 bases outside the gene matches. CDR3 size: 14 residues. Germline values: CDR1 SGHVS, CDR2 FNYEAQ. In the study's own analysis: ImmunoSEQ supplied junction-only sequences lacking quality scores, so filtering was different. TCRdb's copy holds only in-frame clones and misses some; the assay was immunoSEQ multiplex PCR. V and J calls and clone size are given by that table; D and trimming were obtained from the DNA. The table lists over a million clones, roughly 96% of them singletons. In regard to this clone: Its specificity is not known.

Material for sequencing was naive CD4+ T cells sorted from blood. Subset reported: CD45RA+ positively selected. This chain connects TRBV7-6 to TRBJ2-1; 7 nucleotides line up with TRBD1. The clonotype originates from a man aged 25 to 45 in good health. The CDR3 here is CASGPGTVYNEQFF. The CDR3 coding sequence is TGTGCCAGCGGCCCCGGGACAGTCTACAATGAGCAGTTCTTC. The whole variable domain, filled in from reference TRBV7-6 and TRBJ2-1, reads GAGVSQSPRYKVTKRGQDVALRCDPISGHVSLYWYRQALGQGPEFLTYFNYEAQQDKSGLPNDRFSAERPEGSISTLTIQRTEQRDSAMYRCASGPGTVYNEQFFGPGTRLTVL.